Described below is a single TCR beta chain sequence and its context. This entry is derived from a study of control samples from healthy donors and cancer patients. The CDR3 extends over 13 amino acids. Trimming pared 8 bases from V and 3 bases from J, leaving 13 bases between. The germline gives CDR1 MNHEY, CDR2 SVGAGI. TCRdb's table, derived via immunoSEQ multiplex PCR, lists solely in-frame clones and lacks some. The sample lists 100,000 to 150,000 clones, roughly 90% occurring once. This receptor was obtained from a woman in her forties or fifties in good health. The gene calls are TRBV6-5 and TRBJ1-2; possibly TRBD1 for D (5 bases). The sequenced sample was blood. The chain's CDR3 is CASAPRGDYGYTF. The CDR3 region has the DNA TGTGCCAGCGCCCCGCGGGGGGACTATGGCTACACCTTC.